Below are 5 T cell receptor beta chains sequenced from a single sample in a study of identical twins. TCRdb used MiXCR to reprocess the 5' RACE reads, holding one entry per CDR3 protein. This sample carries hundreds of thousands of distinct CDR3 sequences, 15% to 20% of them seen once, and the ten largest clones take less than 15%. The sample was also reused in another study, on T cells expressing NK-cell markers.

The source material was PBMCs. Receptors originate from a woman aged 18-29 years in good health.

This rearrangement joins TRBV5-1 to TRBJ2-3; 10 bases are shared with TRBD2. Per germline, CDR1 SGHRS and CDR2 YFSETQ. The V segment lost 3 bases and the J segment 6 bases; nucleotides outside the gene matches: 7. This CDR3 is 15 amino acids long. In DNA form, the CDR3 reads TGCGCCAGCAGCTCCTTAGCGGGGGGTTCGGATACGCAGTATTTT. Protein sequence: CASSSLAGGSDTQYF.

This clonotype was counted only a few times. This chain links TRBV4-3 with TRBJ1-2; no clear D gene. This CDR3 has 15 residues. Trimming removed 0 bases at V and 4 bases at J, with 12 bases between. Germline CDR1 is LGHNA and CDR2 is YSLEER. Written as DNA, the CDR3 is TGCGCCAGCAGCCAAGATACCGGGATTACCTATGGCTACACCTTC. Translating it yields CASSQDTGITYGYTF.

This clonotype was recorded a few times. The chain employs TRBV29-1 and TRBJ2-6; TRBD2 might be the D (5 bases). Trimming cost V 4 bases and J 0 bases, with 10 bases left between them. The V gene's germline CDR1 is SQVTM and CDR2 ANQGSEA. The CDR3 is 15 amino acids. CDR3 amino acids: CSVVARDSGANVLTF. The CDR3, as DNA: TGCAGCGTTGTTGCCCGGGACTCTGGGGCCAACGTCCTGACTTTC.

This clonotype was seen more than once but under ten times. The J gene is TRBJ2-1, the V gene TRBV20-1; no clear D gene. Germline V gives CDR1 DFQATT, CDR2 SNEGSKA (reference sequence). V was trimmed by 3 bases and J by 7 bases, leaving 16 bases between them. This CDR3 spans 14 amino acids. DNA for the CDR3: TGCAGTGCTAGTGGCAGCCTCCCCTCTAATGAGCAGTTCTTC. Translation gives CSASGSLPSNEQFF.

The CDR3 coding sequence is TGTGCCAGCAGGCCCCTTAGGCATGAGCAGTTCTTC. Its translation is CASRPLRHEQFF. The J gene is TRBJ2-1, the V gene TRBV12-3 or TRBV12-4; D remains ambiguous. This CDR3 region has 12 residues. V dropped 6 bases and J dropped 8 bases, with 11 bases sitting between them.